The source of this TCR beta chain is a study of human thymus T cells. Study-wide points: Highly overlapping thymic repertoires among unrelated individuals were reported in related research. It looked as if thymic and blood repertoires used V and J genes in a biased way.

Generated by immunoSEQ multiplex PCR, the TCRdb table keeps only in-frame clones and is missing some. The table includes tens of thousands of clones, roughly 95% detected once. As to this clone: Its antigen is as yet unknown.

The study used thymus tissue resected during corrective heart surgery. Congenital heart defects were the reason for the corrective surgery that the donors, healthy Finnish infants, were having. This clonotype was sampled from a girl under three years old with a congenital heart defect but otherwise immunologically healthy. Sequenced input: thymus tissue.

The CDR3 DNA follows: TGTGCCTGGAGTCCCCGGGGGGGGGACGTCGGGGAGCAGTTCTTC. This encodes CAWSPRGGDVGEQFF. The V and J genes are TRBV30 and TRBJ2-1; TRBD2 aligns across 8 bases. CDR3 length: 15 residues. The V and J ends lost 2 bases and 10 bases, in that order; junction bases with no gene match: 13. CDR1 and CDR2 from the germline V gene are GTSNPN and SVGIG (reference sequence).